This T cell receptor (beta chain) originates from a study of T cell responses to AZD1222 COVID-19 vaccine. This table comes from immunoSEQ multiplex PCR, and its TCRdb copy is limited to in-frame clones, with some not included. Of around 83,000 clones in the sample, around nine tenths are singletons; the top ten hold 5.4%. Whole-study results and caveats: The study reported that nearly half of spike-specific TCRs target unmutated variant regions. None of the repertoires were sampled until the peak T cell response had passed.

Pooled together were second doses at about 4 or about 12 weeks. As for this clone: The antigen is undetermined.

The length of the CDR3 is 13 residues. CDR1 and CDR2 from the germline V gene are KGHSH and LQKENI. The ends were cut back, 1 base at V and 9 bases at J, with 10 bases in the middle. The clonotype comes from an adult who received the AZD1222 COVID-19 vaccine. Sequenced material: peripheral blood, taken 28 days after the second AZD1222 dose. The chain links TRBV18 to TRBJ2-1; D might be TRBD1 or TRBD2, each matching 5 bases. CDR3 amino acids: CASSPRTGGEQFF. In DNA, the CDR3 is TGTGCCAGCTCACCACGTACAGGAGGTGAGCAGTTCTTC.